This T cell receptor beta chain was found in a study of blood T cell repertoires in COVID-19. Trimming took off 1 base at V and 3 bases at J, with 8 bases between the two ends. This CDR3 comprises 14 residues. Germline V gives CDR1 SGHDT, CDR2 YYEEEE. Here immunoSEQ multiplex PCR was the method, and the copy in TCRdb shows in-frame clones only, minus some. Among 370,000 or so clones listed, roughly 86% were seen once. The sequence was collected from a man younger than 45 who had recovered from COVID-19. The chain joins TRBV5-6 to TRBJ2-4; D is perhaps TRBD1 (5 bases). The sample consisted of PBMCs or T cells enriched from blood (not recorded which). CDR3 in amino acids: CASSLIGDKNIQYF. CDR3 DNA sequence: TGTGCCAGCAGCTTGATAGGGGACAAAAACATTCAGTACTTC.